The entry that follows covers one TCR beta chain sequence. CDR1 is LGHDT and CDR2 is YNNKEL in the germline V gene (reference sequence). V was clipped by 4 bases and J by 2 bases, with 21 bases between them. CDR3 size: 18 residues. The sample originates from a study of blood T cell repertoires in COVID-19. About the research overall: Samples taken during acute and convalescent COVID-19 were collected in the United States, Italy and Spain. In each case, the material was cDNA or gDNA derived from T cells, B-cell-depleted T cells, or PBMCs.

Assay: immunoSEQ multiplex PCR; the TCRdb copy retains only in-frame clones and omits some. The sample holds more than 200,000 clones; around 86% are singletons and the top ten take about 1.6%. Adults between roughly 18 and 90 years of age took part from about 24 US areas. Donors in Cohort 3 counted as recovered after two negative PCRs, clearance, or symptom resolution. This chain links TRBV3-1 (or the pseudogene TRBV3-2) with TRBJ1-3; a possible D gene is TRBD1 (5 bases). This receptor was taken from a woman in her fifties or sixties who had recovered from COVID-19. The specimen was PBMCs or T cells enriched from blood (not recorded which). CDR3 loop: CASSRAGQLSLAGNTIYF. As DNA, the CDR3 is TGTGCCAGCAGCCGTGCAGGGCAACTTTCTCTTGCTGGAAACACCATATATTTT.